These T cell receptor beta chains were read from a single sample in a study of shared clonotypes between healthy human individuals. This table comes from immunoSEQ multiplex PCR, and its TCRdb copy is limited to in-frame clones, with some not included. Of over a million clones listed, 97% to 99% were seen once; the top ten hold 0.3% to 0.45%. Sample: naive CD4+ T cells sorted from blood. The receptors derive from a man aged 30 to 45 in good health. CDR3s include the opening cysteine and the closing phenylalanine or tryptophan. The D gene is left open where the match is weak. A row's size may be missing; if present it is once, few, many or a size class.

CDR3nt: TGTGCCAGCAGCTTAGAAGCTAGCGGGGCCTACGAGCAGTACTTC
CDR3aa: CASSLEASGAYEQYF
d_gene: TRBD2
abundance: .
v_gene: TRBV7-2
j_gene: TRBJ2-7

CDR3nt: TGTGCCAGCAGTTATACAGGGAATAGCAATCAGCCCCAGCATTTT
CDR3aa: CASSYTGNSNQPQHF
d_gene: .
abundance: .
v_gene: TRBV6-6
j_gene: TRBJ1-5

CDR3nt: TGCGCCAGCAGCCAAGATCCGGCGGGAGGGAACACCGGGGAGCTGTTTTTT
CDR3aa: CASSQDPAGGNTGELFF
d_gene: TRBD2
abundance: .
v_gene: TRBV4-3
j_gene: TRBJ2-2

CDR3nt: TGTGCCAGCAGTTTATCTTTCGCCTACAAGGGTCTCTACGAGCAGTACTTC
CDR3aa: CASSLSFAYKGLYEQYF
d_gene: .
abundance: .
v_gene: TRBV27
j_gene: TRBJ2-7

CDR3nt: TGCGCCAGCAGTGGGCTAGCCTCTCTACACGAGCAGTACTTC
CDR3aa: CASSGLASLHEQYF
d_gene: .
abundance: .
v_gene: TRBV10-2
j_gene: TRBJ2-7

CDR3nt: TGTGCCAGCAGTTTCAGACAGCACTATGGCTACACCTTC
CDR3aa: CASSFRQHYGYTF
d_gene: .
abundance: .
v_gene: TRBV28
j_gene: TRBJ1-2

CDR3nt: TGCAGCGTCCGGCCCAGGGGCGCCTACAATGAGCAGTTCTTC
CDR3aa: CSVRPRGAYNEQFF
d_gene: .
abundance: .
v_gene: TRBV29-1
j_gene: TRBJ2-1

CDR3nt: TGTGCCAGCAGTGAAGCAATAGGACTGGGCTCTGGGGCCAACGTCCTGACTTTC
CDR3aa: CASSEAIGLGSGANVLTF
d_gene: .
abundance: .
v_gene: TRBV6-1
j_gene: TRBJ2-6

CDR3nt: TGTGCCAGCAGTTACTCGGCTGCGACGCGGAACGAGCAGTACTTC
CDR3aa: CASSYSAATRNEQYF
d_gene: .
abundance: .
v_gene: TRBV6-5
j_gene: TRBJ2-7

CDR3nt: TGTGCCAGCAGCTCCCTGGCGGGGGCGGGCACTGAAGCTTTCTTT
CDR3aa: CASSSLAGAGTEAFF
d_gene: .
abundance: .
v_gene: TRBV5-5
j_gene: TRBJ1-1

CDR3nt: TGTGCCAGCAGTTACCTGGGACAGGCGAGGGTCTACGAGCAGTACTTC
CDR3aa: CASSYLGQARVYEQYF
d_gene: TRBD1
abundance: .
v_gene: TRBV6-5
j_gene: TRBJ2-7

CDR3nt: TGTGCCAGCAGCTTAGTAGAGAACACTGAAGCTTTCTTT
CDR3aa: CASSLVENTEAFF
d_gene: .
abundance: .
v_gene: TRBV7-9
j_gene: TRBJ1-1

CDR3nt: TGTGCCAGCAGCCCGGGACAGAGTAATGAAAAACTGTTTTTT
CDR3aa: CASSPGQSNEKLFF
d_gene: TRBD1
abundance: few
v_gene: TRBV5-4
j_gene: TRBJ1-4

CDR3nt: TGTGCCAGCAGCCAAGAAACTAGCGGGCTACCTAGCACAGATACGCAGTATTTT
CDR3aa: CASSQETSGLPSTDTQYF
d_gene: TRBD2
abundance: .
v_gene: TRBV14
j_gene: TRBJ2-3

CDR3nt: TGTGCCAGCAGTCCCCGGGATTTGAACGAGCAGTACTTC
CDR3aa: CASSPRDLNEQYF
d_gene: .
abundance: .
v_gene: TRBV27
j_gene: TRBJ2-7

CDR3nt: TGTGCCAGCTCCCTAAGGGGGGGGACCTACGAGCAGTACTTC
CDR3aa: CASSLRGGTYEQYF
d_gene: .
abundance: .
v_gene: TRBV18
j_gene: TRBJ2-7

CDR3nt: TGTGCCAGCAGCCAAGGACTTACGAGGTTTATCCCGACAGATACGCAGTATTTT
CDR3aa: CASSQGLTRFIPTDTQYF
d_gene: .
abundance: .
v_gene: TRBV14
j_gene: TRBJ2-3

CDR3nt: TGTGCCAGCTCACTTGACAGGGGAGGCACTGAAGCTTTCTTT
CDR3aa: CASSLDRGGTEAFF
d_gene: TRBD1
abundance: .
v_gene: TRBV18
j_gene: TRBJ1-1

CDR3nt: TGTGCCAGCAGCGAGGGCCCGTTTGCGGGCGGATCCTACGAGCAGTACTTC
CDR3aa: CASSEGPFAGGSYEQYF
d_gene: .
abundance: .
v_gene: TRBV9
j_gene: TRBJ2-7

CDR3nt: TGTGCCAGCAGCATCGGAGCCTACGAGCAGTACTTC
CDR3aa: CASSIGAYEQYF
d_gene: .
abundance: .
v_gene: TRBV5-4
j_gene: TRBJ2-7

CDR3nt: TGTGCCAGCTCACTTGGCGGGAGGGGGAAAAATGAGCAGTTCTTC
CDR3aa: CASSLGGRGKNEQFF
d_gene: TRBD2
abundance: .
v_gene: TRBV18
j_gene: TRBJ2-1

CDR3nt: TGCAGCGTTGAAGCCGATTCGGGGCCCGTAGATGAGCAGTACTTC
CDR3aa: CSVEADSGPVDEQYF
d_gene: .
abundance: .
v_gene: TRBV29-1
j_gene: TRBJ2-7

CDR3nt: TGTGCCACCAGCAGAGTGGTCAATGAGCAGTTCTTC
CDR3aa: CATSRVVNEQFF
d_gene: .
abundance: .
v_gene: TRBV15
j_gene: TRBJ2-1

CDR3nt: TGTGCCAGCATCATAACGGGATGGGACAACCGAACTGGGGCCAACGTCCTGACTTTC
CDR3aa: CASIITGWDNRTGANVLTF
d_gene: .
abundance: .
v_gene: TRBV7-9
j_gene: TRBJ2-6

CDR3nt: TGTGCCAGCAGAGTAACACTTCAGAGTGAAAAACTGTTTTTT
CDR3aa: CASRVTLQSEKLFF
d_gene: .
abundance: .
v_gene: TRBV6-1
j_gene: TRBJ1-4

CDR3nt: TGTGCCTGGACTCCGACAGGAGTTAACTATGGCTACACCTTC
CDR3aa: CAWTPTGVNYGYTF
d_gene: .
abundance: .
v_gene: TRBV30
j_gene: TRBJ1-2

CDR3nt: TGTGCCATCAGCAGACAGGAGGGGGATGAAAAACTGTTTTTT
CDR3aa: CAISRQEGDEKLFF
d_gene: .
abundance: .
v_gene: TRBV10-3
j_gene: TRBJ1-4

CDR3nt: TGCGCCAGCAGTGAGTCGAGACTAGCGGGTGAGCAGTTCTTC
CDR3aa: CASSESRLAGEQFF
d_gene: TRBD2
abundance: .
v_gene: TRBV10-1
j_gene: TRBJ2-1

CDR3nt: TGTGCCAGCAGCTTTGCAGGGCTGGGGACAGATACGCAGTATTTT
CDR3aa: CASSFAGLGTDTQYF
d_gene: .
abundance: .
v_gene: TRBV7-2
j_gene: TRBJ2-3

CDR3nt: TGTGCCAGTAGTCATGCGACTCTAATGACCGGGGAGCTGTTTTTT
CDR3aa: CASSHATLMTGELFF
d_gene: .
abundance: .
v_gene: TRBV19
j_gene: TRBJ2-2

CDR3nt: TGTGCCAGCAGCTTAGGGCGGGACGAGAGGGGAAGGGTCAATGAAAAACTGTTTTTT
CDR3aa: CASSLGRDERGRVNEKLFF
d_gene: .
abundance: .
v_gene: TRBV7-6
j_gene: TRBJ1-4

CDR3nt: TGCGCCAGCAGCCAAGTCATGGGGGAAAAACTGTTTTTT
CDR3aa: CASSQVMGEKLFF
d_gene: .
abundance: .
v_gene: TRBV4-3
j_gene: TRBJ1-4

CDR3nt: TGTGCCAGCTTGGATTTGGACAGGGTTAACTATGGCTACACCTTC
CDR3aa: CASLDLDRVNYGYTF
d_gene: TRBD1
abundance: .
v_gene: TRBV6-6
j_gene: TRBJ1-2

CDR3nt: TGCGCCAGCAGCCGGGATCTAGTCGCCCAGGGGAACTATGGCTACACCTTC
CDR3aa: CASSRDLVAQGNYGYTF
d_gene: .
abundance: .
v_gene: TRBV4-1
j_gene: TRBJ1-2

CDR3nt: TGTGCCAGCAGCTCTGGTGCGCGCGAGACCCAGTACTTC
CDR3aa: CASSSGARETQYF
d_gene: .
abundance: .
v_gene: TRBV28
j_gene: TRBJ2-5

CDR3nt: TGCGCCAGCAGCTTGTTCAGGAGGGGCCAAGAGACCCAGTACTTC
CDR3aa: CASSLFRRGQETQYF
d_gene: .
abundance: .
v_gene: TRBV5-1
j_gene: TRBJ2-5

CDR3nt: TGTGCCAGCAGTTTACCGGGGATTAGCAATCAGCCCCAGCATTTT
CDR3aa: CASSLPGISNQPQHF
d_gene: .
abundance: .
v_gene: TRBV28
j_gene: TRBJ1-5

CDR3nt: TGCGCCAGCAGCACCGGGACTAGCGGAAACTCCTACAATGAGCAGTTCTTC
CDR3aa: CASSTGTSGNSYNEQFF
d_gene: TRBD2
abundance: .
v_gene: TRBV5-1
j_gene: TRBJ2-1

CDR3nt: TGTGCCAGCAGCTTAGGGCTGGACCCCTCTGGGGCCAACGTCCTGACTTTC
CDR3aa: CASSLGLDPSGANVLTF
d_gene: .
abundance: .
v_gene: TRBV13
j_gene: TRBJ2-6

CDR3nt: TGTGCCAGCAGTGAAGCGCGGGGACAGGCGAATGAAAAACTGTTTTTT
CDR3aa: CASSEARGQANEKLFF
d_gene: TRBD1
abundance: .
v_gene: TRBV2
j_gene: TRBJ1-4

CDR3nt: TGTGCCAGAAGCTTTGACGGGACAGGGTATCTAGCGGGAGTGGACAATGAGCAGTTCTTC
CDR3aa: CARSFDGTGYLAGVDNEQFF
d_gene: .
abundance: once
v_gene: TRBV5-3
j_gene: TRBJ2-1

CDR3nt: TGCGCCAGCGGGAGACTAGCGGCCCTTGGGGATGAGCAGTTCTTC
CDR3aa: CASGRLAALGDEQFF
d_gene: TRBD2
abundance: .
v_gene: TRBV5-1
j_gene: TRBJ2-1

CDR3nt: TGTGCCAGCAGTTGGGGGATATGGAACACTGAAGCTTTCTTT
CDR3aa: CASSWGIWNTEAFF
d_gene: .
abundance: once
v_gene: TRBV6-5
j_gene: TRBJ1-1

CDR3nt: TGTGCCAGTAGTATATGGGACAGATATACAGGGAATGAGCAGTTCTTC
CDR3aa: CASSIWDRYTGNEQFF
d_gene: TRBD1
abundance: .
v_gene: TRBV19
j_gene: TRBJ2-1

CDR3nt: TGTGCCAGCAGTCCCCTAGGGAGGGCCGGTAAGGTGCAGTTCTTC
CDR3aa: CASSPLGRAGKVQFF
d_gene: TRBD2
abundance: .
v_gene: TRBV6-6
j_gene: TRBJ2-1

CDR3nt: TGTGCCAGCAGTAGACAGGGGGCCAATCAGCCCCAGCATTTT
CDR3aa: CASSRQGANQPQHF
d_gene: TRBD1
abundance: .
v_gene: TRBV2
j_gene: TRBJ1-5